A selection of T cell receptor beta chains follows, all from one sample in a study of cytomegalovirus exposure and HLA in healthy donors. Clones were read by immunoSEQ multiplex PCR, and TCRdb kept only the in-frame ones, dropping some. The sample has under 150,000 clones, 60% to 80% seen once. Source material: PBMCs. These receptors were collected from a woman aged 55-69 years in good health and CMV-seropositive. Both conserved end residues are part of each CDR3. D genes are given only for firm matches. Some rows have no size entry. The others give once, few or many, or a class for an expanded clone.

D,J,V,size,DNA,CDR3
NA,TRBJ1-1,TRBV7-9,NA,TGTTCCAGCAGCACGGCGGGCCTTACGTTTGAAGCTTTCTTT,CSSSTAGLTFEAFF
NA,TRBJ1-1,TRBV7-9,NA,TGTTCCAGCAGCTTCCAGGACAGCTACACTGAAGCTTTCTTT,CSSSFQDSYTEAFF
NA,TRBJ2-2,TRBV18,NA,TGTGCCAGCTCACCTAAAGACAGGAACACCGGGGAGCTGTTTTTT,CASSPKDRNTGELFF
NA,TRBJ1-5,TRBV2,NA,TGTGCCAGCAGAACGGATCAGCCCCAGCATTTT,CASRTDQPQHF
TRBD1,TRBJ2-5,TRBV6-1,NA,TGTGCCAGCAGTGGCCAACCAGGGGGCCGGGAGACCCAGTACTTC,CASSGQPGGRETQYF
NA,TRBJ1-6,TRBV27,NA,TGTGCCAGCCAGAGGATGGAGGGCTCCTATAATTCACCCCTCCACTTT,CASQRMEGSYNSPLHF
NA,TRBJ1-5,TRBV7-8,NA,TGTGCCAGCAGCTCCCCAGAACAGCCCCAGCATTTT,CASSSPEQPQHF
TRBD1,TRBJ2-1,TRBV5-4,NA,TGTGCCAGCAGCACCGACAGGGGGCCGGGCAATGAGCAGTTCTTC,CASSTDRGPGNEQFF
TRBD1,TRBJ1-6,TRBV6-1,NA,TGTGCCAGCAGGGGACAGGGCTCCTATAATTCACCCCTCCACTTT,CASRGQGSYNSPLHF
TRBD1,TRBJ1-5,TRBV4-1,NA,TGCGCCAGCAGCCTAGAACACAGGGGTGGCAATCAGCCCCAGCATTTT,CASSLEHRGGNQPQHF
NA,TRBJ1-1,TRBV11-2,few,TGTGCCAGCAGCTTAGTTGGAGGGTACACTGAAGCTTTCTTT,CASSLVGGYTEAFF
TRBD1,TRBJ2-3,TRBV29-1,few,TGCAGCGCCACAGGGGGCCGCACAGATACGCAGTATTTT,CSATGGRTDTQYF
NA,TRBJ1-3,TRBV11-2,NA,TGTGCCAGCAGCTTAGAGGGGGGGCCAGCGAACACCATATATTTT,CASSLEGGPANTIYF
NA,TRBJ1-1,TRBV10-3,NA,TGTGCCATCAGTGAATTAACAGGGATAGCCACTGAAGCTTTCTTT,CAISELTGIATEAFF
NA,TRBJ2-7,TRBV7-3,NA,TGTGCCAGCAGCCTACGGTCGGGGCAGGGGTTGGCCTACGAGCAGTACTTC,CASSLRSGQGLAYEQYF
TRBD1,TRBJ1-1,TRBV6-1,few,TGTGCCAGCAGTCGTGACAGGGTGGTAGCTTTCTTT,CASSRDRVVAFF
NA,TRBJ2-1,TRBV19,NA,TGTGCCAGTACCCTGGCGGGGAGGAGAAATGAGCAGTTCTTC,CASTLAGRRNEQFF
TRBD1,TRBJ1-1,TRBV11-3,NA,TGTGCCAGCAGCTTTGGAGGGGGCGGAGGTGAAGCTTTCTTT,CASSFGGGGGEAFF
TRBD2,TRBJ2-5,TRBV5-4,NA,TGTGCCAGCAGCTTGTTGGGTAGCGGGGGGGCCGGTGAGACCCAGTACTTC,CASSLLGSGGAGETQYF
NA,TRBJ1-1,TRBV10-3,NA,TGTGCCATCCGAGACAAGGAGAACACTGAAGCTTTCTTT,CAIRDKENTEAFF
NA,TRBJ2-7,TRBV7-9,NA,TGTGCCAGCAGCTTAGTACAATGGGCTTCATCATACGAGCAGTACTTC,CASSLVQWASSYEQYF
NA,TRBJ2-7,TRBV9,NA,TGTGCCAGCAGCGCCGAGGCAGGGATCTACGAGCAGTACTTC,CASSAEAGIYEQYF
TRBD2,TRBJ2-2,TRBV5-1,NA,TGCGCCAGCAGCTTGGTGGCGGGGGTCGACACCGGGGAGCTGTTTTTT,CASSLVAGVDTGELFF
NA,TRBJ2-7,TRBV10-3,NA,TGTGCCATCAGTGAGACTAGTGGGGCCTACGAGCAGTACTTC,CAISETSGAYEQYF
TRBD2,TRBJ2-1,TRBV28,NA,TGTGCCAGCAGTTCCCCCGGGACTAGGTACAATGAGCAGTTCTTC,CASSSPGTRYNEQFF
TRBD2,TRBJ2-3,TRBV7-9,NA,TGTGCCAGCAGCTTGCAACTAGCGGGCGCAGATACGCAGTATTTT,CASSLQLAGADTQYF
TRBD1,TRBJ1-5,TRBV7-2,few,TGTGCCAGCAGCTTGTTCGACAGGGTCGGCAATCAGCCCCAGCATTTT,CASSLFDRVGNQPQHF
NA,TRBJ2-2,TRBV7-8,NA,TGTGCCAGCATCCCTAGATCGGACACCGGGGAGCTGTTTTTT,CASIPRSDTGELFF
NA,TRBJ2-7,TRBV10-3,NA,TGTGCCATCAGTGAGTCGGGGGGGGGCTTCGAGCAGTACTTC,CAISESGGGFEQYF
TRBD1,TRBJ2-7,TRBV29-1,once,TGCAGCGTCGAAGACAGGGCTTCCTACGAGCAGTACTTC,CSVEDRASYEQYF
NA,TRBJ2-7,TRBV29-1,NA,TGCAGCGCCACCGCGACAGGTTTAGACGAGCAGTACTTC,CSATATGLDEQYF
NA,TRBJ2-1,TRBV5-4,few,TGTGCCAGCAGCTTGCCCGACAGCTCCTACAATGAGCAGTTCTTC,CASSLPDSSYNEQFF
TRBD1,TRBJ1-5,TRBV19,few,TGTGCCAGTAGCGGTATGGGAGGACAGGTGGGTCAGCCCCAGCATTTT,CASSGMGGQVGQPQHF
NA,TRBJ1-1,TRBV18,few,TGTGCCAGCTCACCACAGCGTACCAACACTGAAGCTTTCTTT,CASSPQRTNTEAFF
NA,TRBJ1-2,TRBV21-1,NA,TGTGCCAGCAGCAAAGATTGGGACCGGTCCGGGAGAAACTATGGCTACACCTTC,CASSKDWDRSGRNYGYTF
TRBD1,TRBJ1-1,TRBV29-1,few,TGCAGCGTCCGGACAGGGCGGAACACTGAAGCTTTCTTT,CSVRTGRNTEAFF
NA,TRBJ2-1,TRBV7-9,NA,TGTGCCAGCAGCAGAGAACAGACTAGGGTGAGTGGGAATGAGCAGTTCTTC,CASSREQTRVSGNEQFF
NA,TRBJ1-3,TRBV28,NA,TGTGCCAGCAGCCAACAGGAAATCTCTGGAAACACCATATATTTT,CASSQQEISGNTIYF
NA,TRBJ1-1,TRBV2,NA,TGTGCCAGCAGACCGATACAGGGGAACACTGAAGCTTTCTTT,CASRPIQGNTEAFF
NA,TRBJ1-2,TRBV7-3,NA,TGTGCCAGCTCCCAGGTGAACTATGGCTACACCTTC,CASSQVNYGYTF
NA,TRBJ1-5,TRBV6-6,NA,TGTGCCAGCAGTCGCGGAATTAGAGAGCCCCAGCATTTT,CASSRGIREPQHF
TRBD2,TRBJ2-1,TRBV5-1,NA,TGCGCCAGCAGCTTGGATAGTCGGGGGGGCAGGAATGAGCAGTTCTTC,CASSLDSRGGRNEQFF
TRBD2,TRBJ2-5,TRBV7-9,NA,TGTGCCAGCAGCTTACGGGGGGGCGGCGAGACCCAGTACTTC,CASSLRGGGETQYF
NA,TRBJ2-7,TRBV5-1,NA,TGCGCCAGCAGCTTGGAACGGGGATGGGGAGACGAGCAGTACTTC,CASSLERGWGDEQYF
NA,TRBJ2-1,TRBV15,NA,TGTGCCACCGGCGGAATTATTGATGAGCAGTTCTTC,CATGGIIDEQFF
NA,TRBJ1-3,TRBV7-2,NA,TGTGCCAGCAGCTTAGATTCGGGACAAATACCCTCTGGAAACACCATATATTTT,CASSLDSGQIPSGNTIYF
NA,TRBJ2-7,TRBV5-1,NA,TGCGCCAGCCGTCCGGTCTCTGCCTACGAGCAGTACTTC,CASRPVSAYEQYF
TRBD2,TRBJ2-3,TRBV5-5,NA,TGTGCCAGCAGCTTGGGCCGGGGGGGGGCAGATACGCAGTATTTT,CASSLGRGGADTQYF
NA,TRBJ1-2,TRBV5-1,NA,TGCGCCAGCACCCTGAACCCGAATGAGGGTGGCTACACCTTC,CASTLNPNEGGYTF
NA,TRBJ1-2,TRBV7-9,few,TGTGCCAGCACCCTGGGAGTTAACTATGGCTACACCTTC,CASTLGVNYGYTF
NA,TRBJ1-1,TRBV6-6,NA,TGTGCCAGCCCCCCGAAGGAGTGGGACACTGAAGCTTTCTTT,CASPPKEWDTEAFF
TRBD1,TRBJ2-7,TRBV15,NA,TGTGCCACCAGCAGACTAAACGGACAGGGGGCTCGCGAGCAGTACTTC,CATSRLNGQGAREQYF
TRBD1,TRBJ1-2,TRBV19,once,TGTGCCAGTAGCCGGACCGGGACAGGGGACGATGGCTACACCTTC,CASSRTGTGDDGYTF
NA,TRBJ2-7,TRBV15,NA,TGTGCCACCAGCAGAGAACGGGTCGAGCAGTACTTC,CATSRERVEQYF
TRBD2,TRBJ2-1,TRBV6-1,few,TGTGCCAGCAGGGGGGAGGGTCTCTCCAATGAGCAGTTCTTC,CASRGEGLSNEQFF
TRBD1,TRBJ2-7,TRBV18,NA,TGTGCCAGCTCTAGCCAGGGGGTCTCGGAGCAGTACTTC,CASSSQGVSEQYF
NA,TRBJ2-7,TRBV13,once,TGTGCCAGCAGCTTAGGGGCCCGGGAGACCTACGAGCAGTACTTC,CASSLGARETYEQYF